This TCR beta chain was found in a study of cytomegalovirus exposure and HLA in healthy donors. Germline V lookup: CDR1 SEHNR, CDR2 FQNEAQ (reference sequence). This CDR3 spans 18 amino acids. V gave up 4 bases and J gave up 6 bases; unmatched junction bases: 12. Sequenced by immunoSEQ multiplex PCR; TCRdb stores in-frame clones only, minus some. Among approximately 160,000 clones listed, about nine tenths were seen once. Study-wide points: According to a later analysis, TCR clusters from the first cohort tended to co-occur in the 90 to 150 validation repertoires. Confirmation was obtained in vitro that a few CMV-associated chains are specific for CMV antigens.

Notes on this clone: Its antigen is undetermined.

The sequencing sample was made of PBMCs. The rearrangement links TRBV7-9 to TRBJ2-1, with 13 positions matching TRBD2. The receptor's source is a man younger than 35 in good health and CMV-seropositive. The chain's CDR3 is CASSSTELAGGPINEQFF. CDR3 sequence (DNA): TGTGCCAGCAGCTCCACAGAACTAGCGGGAGGGCCCATCAATGAGCAGTTCTTC.